One and the same sample provided the 9 T cell receptor beta chains below, sequenced in a study of cytomegalovirus exposure and HLA in healthy donors. PCR primers comprised 60 Vbeta and 13 Jbeta primers. Profiling relied on immunoSEQ multiplex PCR, and the TCRdb table lists in-frame clones only, not all of them. In the table there are roughly 100,000 clones, around four fifths of which are singletons. Sequenced: PBMCs. Receptor source: a woman aged 40-49 years in good health and CMV-seropositive.

The chain is built from TRBV28 and TRBJ1-2; unclear D gene. This CDR3 has 15 amino acids. Trimming removed 5 bases at V and 2 bases at J, with 15 bases between. CDR1 and CDR2 (germline): MDHEN, SYDVKM. DNA of the CDR3: TGTGCCAGCAGTGTTACAATGACACCAAACTATGGCTACACCTTC. Encoded protein: CASSVTMTPNYGYTF.

This chain connects TRBV19 to TRBJ2-2; D gene ambiguous. Germline CDR1 LNHDA, CDR2 SQIVND (reference sequence). Trimming removed 3 bases from V and 5 bases from J, with 10 bases in between. CDR3 length equals 14 residues. CDR3 sequence reads: CASSILGGTGELFF. The CDR3 DNA reads TGTGCCAGTAGTATCCTTGGCGGAACCGGGGAGCTGTTTTTT. Full variable domain (missing parts from reference TRBV19 and TRBJ2-2): DGGITQSPKYLFRKEGQNVTLSCEQNLNHDAMYWYRQDPGQGLRLIYYSQIVNDFQKGDIAEGYSVSREKKESFPLTVTSAQKNPTAFYLCASSILGGTGELFFGEGSRLTVL.

V gene TRBV5-4 combines with J gene TRBJ1-3, with D possibly being TRBD1 (5 bases). CDR1 and CDR2 from the germline V gene are SGHNT and YYREEE (reference sequence). Trimming shortened V by 0 bases and J by 2 bases, and 6 bases separated the two germline ends. The CDR3 runs 14 residues. DNA of the CDR3: TGTGCCAGCAGCTTGGCACAGGCTGGAAACACCATATATTTT. It yields the protein CASSLAQAGNTIYF.

The chain carries TRBV7-2 and TRBJ2-1; maybe TRBD2 (5 bases). V lost 6 bases and J 0 bases, leaving 12 bases between the germline ends. CDR1 and CDR2 from the germline V gene are SGHTA and FQGNSA. The CDR3 extends over 15 amino acids. As DNA, the CDR3 is TGTGCCAGCAGAGATACTGGGAGCTCCTACAATGAGCAGTTCTTC. Translation gives CASRDTGSSYNEQFF.

This clone was found a few times. The chain has TRBV27 and TRBJ1-5, with 8 bases matching TRBD1. CDR1 and CDR2 (germline): MNHEY, SMNVEV (reference sequence). J lost 7 bases, V lost 3 bases, and 5 bases had no gene match. The CDR3 totals 14 residues. The CDR3 sequence: CASSLTGVGQPQHF. The DNA for the CDR3 is TGTGCCAGCAGTTTGACAGGGGTCGGGCAGCCCCAGCATTTT.

V gene TRBV21-1 combines with J gene TRBJ1-1; TRBD1 was called by the table and not checked on the DNA. TRBV21-1 represents a pseudogene. There are 14 residues in the CDR3. The CDR3 protein is CASSTGGRGYGAFF. The CDR3 coding sequence is TGTGCCAGCAGCACAGGGGGGCGCGGGTACGGAGCTTTCTTT.

The chain carries TRBV7-8 and TRBJ2-5, with D perhaps matching TRBD2 (5 bases). This CDR3 contains 19 residues. V gave up 5 bases and J gave up 5 bases, with 30 bases separating them. The germline V gene encodes CDR1 SGHVS and CDR2 FQNEAQ. The DNA of the CDR3 is TGTGCCAGCAGCCCTCGGAATAGCGTGAGTCCCCGGTTCAGGGAGACCCAGTACTTC. Translation gives CASSPRNSVSPRFRETQYF.

The chain links TRBV11-2 to TRBJ2-3, with TRBD2 as a possible D gene (5 bases). The CDR3 consists of 17 residues. Trimming stripped 1 base from V and 0 bases from J, with 14 bases between. CDR1 and CDR2 (germline): SGHAT, FQNNGV. The CDR3 DNA follows: TGTGCCAGCAGCTTAGGATCCGGACTGTCTAGCACAGATACGCAGTATTTT. Translated: CASSLGSGLSSTDTQYF. The full variable domain, with the rest looked up from reference TRBV11-2 and TRBJ2-3, is EAGVAQSPRYKIIEKRQSVAFWCNPISGHATLYWYQQILGQGPKLLIQFQNNGVVDDSQLPKDRFSAERLKGVDSTLKIQPAKLEDSAVYLCASSLGSGLSSTDTQYFGPGTRLTVL.

The chain carries TRBV29-1 and TRBJ1-2; no reliable D call. Germline loops: CDR1 SQVTM, CDR2 ANQGSEA. This CDR3 comprises 11 residues. The V end was cut by 7 bases, the J end by 4 bases, with 10 bases between. Here the CDR3 reads CSAADPYGYTF. In nucleotides, the CDR3 is TGCAGCGCGGCGGATCCCTATGGCTACACCTTC.